This TCR beta chain appears in the sequencing data of a study of blood T cell repertoires in COVID-19 (dated by TCRdb to 2018 to 2020). About the investigation overall: Samples covering the acute and convalescent phases of COVID-19 were provided by collaborators in the United States, Italy and Spain. The repertoires were released in a freely available public database meant as a resource for research on the immune response to SARS-CoV-2. The dataset comprised deeply sampled blood TCRbeta repertoires from subjects exposed to, actively infected with, or recovered from COVID-19. The material from the prospective study consisted of cDNA or gDNA derived from T cells, B-cell-depleted T cells, or PBMCs. A de-identified subject ID, COVID-19 status, age in years and sex were almost always included in the sample metadata. Where available, HLA class I and class II types were taken from metadata supplied by the sample provider and were not determined by assay-based typing. The samples were drawn from two sources: the first 160 participants of the ongoing ImmuneRACE study, and 1,254 subjects contributed by 6 global collaborators.

TCRbeta CDR3 regions were amplified from genomic DNA by means of the immunoSEQ Assay, a bias-controlled multiplex PCR. In the original analysis: The number of nucleated cells in each sample was estimated by amplification of reference gene primers within the assay. Sequence reads were collapsed and filtered to measure the absolute abundance of every unique TCRbeta CDR3 rearrangement. For each sample, productive Simpson clonality was calculated as the square root of Simpson's diversity index across productive rearrangements. TCRdb carries this immuneACCESS record with in-frame sequences only. Its versions omit some clonotypes, under half of them owing to an unresolved V gene in the studies checked, with the rest unexplained. V and J calls and clone size follow that table, whereas D and trimming were derived from the DNA. Present in this sample are over 250,000 clones, 89% of which were seen just once. About an eighth of the sample is held by the ten biggest clonotypes.

Each collaborating institution followed its own protocols to collect whole blood in K2EDTA tubes. For TCRbeta analysis, collaborator samples were shipped as frozen whole blood, as isolated PBMCs, or as DNA extracted from either sample type. This clone was recorded once. The antigen it recognizes is unknown. The sample holds no much larger clone one base away, and base qualities are not on file. Findings and caveats that apply to the study as a whole: How much clinical and demographic metadata was included differed by source and by participant, and the metadata was provided uncurated.

The germline V gene (reference sequence) yields PRHDT for CDR1 and FYEKMQ for CDR2. The CDR3 holds 14 amino acids from the cysteine to the phenylalanine. Only CDR3 DNA remains: 42 bases, in frame from the first base. V is cut by 3 bases and J by 7 bases, and the space between the germline ends is 12 bases. The sequenced material came from peripheral blood. The receptor was derived from a woman aged 60-75 years with acute or convalescent COVID-19. This chain is built from TRBV13 and TRBJ1-4; no D gene call is confident. The nucleotides read TGTGCCAGCAGCTTTTACGGGTCGGGTGAAAAACTGTTTTTT. It translates to CASSFYGSGEKLFF.